A selection of T cell receptor beta chains follows, all from one sample in a study of OX40 agonist ivuxolimab in advanced cancers. The method was immunoSEQ multiplex PCR; TCRdb's version includes in-frame clones alone and lacks a portion of them. Seen here are about 28,000 clones, approximately 84% observed once, and the top ten hold about 27%. The starting material was CD4+ or CD8+ T cells sorted from blood, obtained in a trial of the OX40 agonist ivuxolimab. The source of these receptors is an adult with an advanced solid tumor such as melanoma, head and neck, liver or kidney cancer. The CDR3 runs from the conserved cysteine through the conserved F or W. Fields, in order: CDR3 protein, CDR3 DNA, V gene, clone size, D gene, J gene. A D gene is named only where the DNA matches it firmly. Clone size appears in some rows only: once, few, many, or a class for an expanded clone.

CDR3aa: CASSFRADQPQHF; CDR3nt: TGTGCCAGCAGTTTCAGGGCGGACCAGCCCCAGCATTTT; v_gene: TRBV28; abundance: .; d_gene: .; j_gene: TRBJ1-5
CDR3aa: CASSQPGRAYNEQFF; CDR3nt: TGTGCCAGCAGTCAGCCGGGCAGGGCCTACAATGAGCAGTTCTTC; v_gene: TRBV6-5; abundance: .; d_gene: .; j_gene: TRBJ2-1
CDR3aa: CASSGSPGLADYEQYF; CDR3nt: TGTGCCAGCAGTGGGAGCCCGGGACTAGCGGACTACGAGCAGTACTTC; v_gene: TRBV2; abundance: .; d_gene: TRBD2; j_gene: TRBJ2-7
CDR3aa: CASSVARGGVEQFF; CDR3nt: TGTGCCAGCAGCGTAGCGAGGGGGGGGGTTGAGCAGTTCTTC; v_gene: TRBV9; abundance: .; d_gene: .; j_gene: TRBJ2-1
CDR3aa: CASSLSSGVGYGYTF; CDR3nt: TGTGCCAGCAGCTTAAGTTCAGGGGTGGGCTATGGCTACACCTTC; v_gene: TRBV7-8; abundance: .; d_gene: .; j_gene: TRBJ1-2
CDR3aa: CASSVTTAVIGQYF; CDR3nt: TGTGCCAGCAGCGTGACTACTGCCGTAATCGGGCAGTACTTC; v_gene: TRBV5-6; abundance: .; d_gene: .; j_gene: TRBJ2-7
CDR3aa: CASSLDSGPWNTEAFF; CDR3nt: TGTGCCAGCAGCTTAGATTCCGGGCCTTGGAACACTGAAGCTTTCTTT; v_gene: TRBV11-2; abundance: few; d_gene: .; j_gene: TRBJ1-1
CDR3aa: CASSLVWGANSPLHF; CDR3nt: TGTGCCAGCAGCTTGGTGTGGGGGGCGAATTCACCCCTCCACTTT; v_gene: TRBV5-6; abundance: .; d_gene: .; j_gene: TRBJ1-6
CDR3aa: CASGWLAGGPTDEQYF; CDR3nt: TGCGCCAGCGGCTGGCTAGCGGGAGGGCCGACCGACGAGCAGTACTTC; v_gene: TRBV5-1; abundance: .; d_gene: TRBD2; j_gene: TRBJ2-7
CDR3aa: CATTMGVYNEQFF; CDR3nt: TGTGCCACGACAATGGGAGTCTACAATGAGCAGTTCTTC; v_gene: TRBV10-3; abundance: .; d_gene: .; j_gene: TRBJ2-1
CDR3aa: CASSSGQGSYEQYF; CDR3nt: TGTGCCAGCAGCAGCGGACAGGGTTCCTACGAGCAGTACTTC; v_gene: TRBV7-8; abundance: once; d_gene: TRBD1; j_gene: TRBJ2-7
CDR3aa: CASRQVSNTEAFF; CDR3nt: TGTGCCAGCAGACAGGTTTCAAACACTGAAGCTTTCTTT; v_gene: TRBV7-9; abundance: once; d_gene: .; j_gene: TRBJ1-1
CDR3aa: CASSYSGPGNTIYF; CDR3nt: TGTGCCAGCAGTTACAGTGGCCCGGGAAACACCATATATTTT; v_gene: TRBV6-6; abundance: .; d_gene: .; j_gene: TRBJ1-3
CDR3aa: CASSYQGRGQPQHF; CDR3nt: TGTGCCAGCAGTTACCAGGGGCGCGGGCAGCCCCAGCATTTT; v_gene: TRBV6-5; abundance: .; d_gene: .; j_gene: TRBJ1-5
CDR3aa: CASGSQGIYEQYF; CDR3nt: TGTGCTAGTGGTTCTCAGGGGATCTACGAGCAGTACTTC; v_gene: TRBV12-5; abundance: once; d_gene: .; j_gene: TRBJ2-7
CDR3aa: CASSQSWVTGASNTEAFF; CDR3nt: TGCGCCAGCAGTCAATCATGGGTGACAGGGGCTTCGAACACTGAAGCTTTCTTT; v_gene: TRBV23-1; abundance: .; d_gene: TRBD1; j_gene: TRBJ1-1
CDR3aa: CATRRWDTEAFF; CDR3nt: TGTGCCACCCGGCGGTGGGACACTGAAGCTTTCTTT; v_gene: TRBV15; abundance: .; d_gene: .; j_gene: TRBJ1-1
CDR3aa: CASSLAPPGDLSYEQYF; CDR3nt: TGTGCCAGCAGCTTAGCCCCCCCGGGCGACCTCTCCTACGAGCAGTACTTC; v_gene: TRBV11-2; abundance: .; d_gene: .; j_gene: TRBJ2-7
CDR3aa: CASSSTGTTEAFF; CDR3nt: TGTGCCAGCAGTTCCACGGGGACCACTGAAGCTTTCTTT; v_gene: TRBV27; abundance: .; d_gene: .; j_gene: TRBJ1-1